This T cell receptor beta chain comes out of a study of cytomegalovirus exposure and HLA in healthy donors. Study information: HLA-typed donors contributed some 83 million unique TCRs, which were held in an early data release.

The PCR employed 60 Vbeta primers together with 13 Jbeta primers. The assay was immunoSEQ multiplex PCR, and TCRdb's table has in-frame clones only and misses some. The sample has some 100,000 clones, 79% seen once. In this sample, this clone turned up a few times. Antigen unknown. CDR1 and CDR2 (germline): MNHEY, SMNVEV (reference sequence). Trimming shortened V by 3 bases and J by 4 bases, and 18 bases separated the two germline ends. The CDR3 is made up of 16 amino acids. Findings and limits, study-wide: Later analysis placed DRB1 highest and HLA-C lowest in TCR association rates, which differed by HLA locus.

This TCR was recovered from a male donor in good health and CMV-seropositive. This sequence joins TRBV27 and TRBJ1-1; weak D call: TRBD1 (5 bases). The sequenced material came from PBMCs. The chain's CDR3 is CASSFNGRGRTTEAFF. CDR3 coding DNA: TGTGCCAGCAGTTTTAACGGTCGGGGGAGGACCACTGAAGCTTTCTTT.